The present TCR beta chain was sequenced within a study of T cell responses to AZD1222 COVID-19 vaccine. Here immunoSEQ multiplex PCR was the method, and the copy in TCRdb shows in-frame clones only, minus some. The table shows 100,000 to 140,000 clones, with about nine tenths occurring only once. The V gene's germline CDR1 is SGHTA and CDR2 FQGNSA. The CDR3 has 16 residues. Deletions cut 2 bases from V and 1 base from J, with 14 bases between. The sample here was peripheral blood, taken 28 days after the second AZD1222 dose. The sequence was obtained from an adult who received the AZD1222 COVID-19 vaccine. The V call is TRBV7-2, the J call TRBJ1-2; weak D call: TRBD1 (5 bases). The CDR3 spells CASSLRTGGLNYGYTF. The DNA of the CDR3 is TGTGCCAGCAGCTTAAGAACAGGAGGCCTTAACTATGGCTACACCTTC.